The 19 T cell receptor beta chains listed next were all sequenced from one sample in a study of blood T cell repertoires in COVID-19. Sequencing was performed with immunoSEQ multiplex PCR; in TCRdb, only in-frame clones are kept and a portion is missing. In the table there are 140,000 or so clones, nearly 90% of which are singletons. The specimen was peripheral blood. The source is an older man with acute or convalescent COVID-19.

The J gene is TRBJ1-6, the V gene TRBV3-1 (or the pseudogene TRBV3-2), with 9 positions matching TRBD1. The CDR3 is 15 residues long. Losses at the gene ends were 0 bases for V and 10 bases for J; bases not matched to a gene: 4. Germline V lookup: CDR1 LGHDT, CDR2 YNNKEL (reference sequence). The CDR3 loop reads CASSQEQGAWSPLHF. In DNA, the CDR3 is TGTGCCAGCAGCCAAGAACAGGGGGCCTGGTCACCCCTCCACTTT.

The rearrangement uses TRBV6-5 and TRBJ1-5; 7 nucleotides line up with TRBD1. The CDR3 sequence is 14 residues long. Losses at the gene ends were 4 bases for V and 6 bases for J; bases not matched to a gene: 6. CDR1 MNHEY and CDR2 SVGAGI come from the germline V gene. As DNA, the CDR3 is TGTGCCAGCAGTTCACGACAGGGAGGTCAGCCCCAGCATTTT. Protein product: CASSSRQGGQPQHF.

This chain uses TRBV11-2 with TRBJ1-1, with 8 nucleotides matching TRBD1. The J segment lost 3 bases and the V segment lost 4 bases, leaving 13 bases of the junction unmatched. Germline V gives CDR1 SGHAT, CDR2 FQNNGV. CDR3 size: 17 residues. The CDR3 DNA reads TGTGCCAGCAGCTCCCCCAGACAGGGGAGTTCATACACTGAAGCTTTCTTT. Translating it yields CASSSPRQGSSYTEAFF.

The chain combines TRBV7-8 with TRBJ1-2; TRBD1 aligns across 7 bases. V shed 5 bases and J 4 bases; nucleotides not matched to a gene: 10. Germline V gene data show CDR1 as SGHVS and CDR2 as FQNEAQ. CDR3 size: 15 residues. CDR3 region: CASSQRLTGTYGYTF. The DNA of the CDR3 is TGTGCCAGCAGCCAGAGATTGACAGGGACCTATGGCTACACCTTC.

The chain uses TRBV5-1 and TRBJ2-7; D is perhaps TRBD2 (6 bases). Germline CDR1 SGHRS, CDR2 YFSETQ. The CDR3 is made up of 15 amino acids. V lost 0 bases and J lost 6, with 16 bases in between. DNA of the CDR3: TGCGCCAGCAGCTTGGGAGGGGCCTACGGGGGCGAGCAGTACTTC. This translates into CASSLGGAYGGEQYF.

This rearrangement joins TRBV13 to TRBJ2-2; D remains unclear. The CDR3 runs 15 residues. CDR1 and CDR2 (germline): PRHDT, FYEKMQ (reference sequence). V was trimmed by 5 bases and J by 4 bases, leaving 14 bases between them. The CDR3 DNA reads TGTGCCAGCAGCCATCAGCAGCCGGGCACCGGGGAGCTGTTTTTT. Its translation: CASSHQQPGTGELFF.

CDR3: CASREGLAEQFF. CDR3 coding DNA: TGTGCCAGCAGGGAAGGGCTAGCAGAGCAGTTCTTC. The chain uses TRBV28 and TRBJ2-1; D might be TRBD2 (5 bases). CDR1 MDHEN and CDR2 SYDVKM come from the germline V gene. Trimming removed 6 bases at V and 10 bases at J, with 13 bases between. The CDR3 covers 12 residues. Together with reference TRBV28 and TRBJ2-1, the CDR3 gives the full variable domain: DVKVTQSSRYLVKRTGEKVFLECVQDMDHENMFWYRQDPGLGLRLIYFSYDVKMKEKGDIPEGYSVSREKKERFSLILESASTNQTSMYLCASREGLAEQFFGPGTRLTVL.

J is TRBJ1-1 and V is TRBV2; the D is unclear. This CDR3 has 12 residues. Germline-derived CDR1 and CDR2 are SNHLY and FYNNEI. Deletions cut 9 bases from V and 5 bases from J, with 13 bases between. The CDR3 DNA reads TGTGCCAGTTTCGGGGTTCGGACTGAAGCTTTCTTT. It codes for CASFGVRTEAFF.

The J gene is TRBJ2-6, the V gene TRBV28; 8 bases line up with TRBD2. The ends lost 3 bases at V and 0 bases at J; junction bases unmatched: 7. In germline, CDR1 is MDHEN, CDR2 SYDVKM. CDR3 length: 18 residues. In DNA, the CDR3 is TGTGCCAGCAGTTTCCATACCGGGAGGGACTCTGGGGCCAACGTCCTGACTTTC. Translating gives CASSFHTGRDSGANVLTF.

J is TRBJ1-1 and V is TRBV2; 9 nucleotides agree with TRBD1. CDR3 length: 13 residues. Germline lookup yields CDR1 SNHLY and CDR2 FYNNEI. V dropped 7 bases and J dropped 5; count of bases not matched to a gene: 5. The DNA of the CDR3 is TGTGCCAGCATGGGACAGGGAGTGACTGAAGCTTTCTTT. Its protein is CASMGQGVTEAFF.

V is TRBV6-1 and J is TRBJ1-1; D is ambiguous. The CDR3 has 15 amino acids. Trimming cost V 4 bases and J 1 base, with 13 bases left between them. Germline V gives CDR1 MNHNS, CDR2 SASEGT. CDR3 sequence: CASSGAAAGNTEAFF. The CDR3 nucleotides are TGTGCCAGCAGTGGAGCGGCAGCGGGGAACACTGAAGCTTTCTTT.

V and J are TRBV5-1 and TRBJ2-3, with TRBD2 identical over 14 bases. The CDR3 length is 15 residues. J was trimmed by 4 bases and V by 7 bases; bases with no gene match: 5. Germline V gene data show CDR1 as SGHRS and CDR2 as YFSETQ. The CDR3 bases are TGCGCCAGCGGGACTAGCGGGAGTAGGGCAGATACGCAGTATTTT. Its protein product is CASGTSGSRADTQYF.

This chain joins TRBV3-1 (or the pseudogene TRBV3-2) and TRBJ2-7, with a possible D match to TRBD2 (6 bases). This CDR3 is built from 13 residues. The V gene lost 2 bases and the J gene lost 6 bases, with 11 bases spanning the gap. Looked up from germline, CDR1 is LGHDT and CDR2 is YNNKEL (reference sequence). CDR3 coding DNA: TGTGCCAGCAGCCAACAGACTAGAAGCGAGCAGTACTTC. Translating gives CASSQQTRSEQYF.

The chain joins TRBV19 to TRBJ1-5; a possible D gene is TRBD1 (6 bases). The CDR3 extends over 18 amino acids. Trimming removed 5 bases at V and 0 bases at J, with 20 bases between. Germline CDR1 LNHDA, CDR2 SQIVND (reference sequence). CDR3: CASSPPGGQSYSNQPQHF. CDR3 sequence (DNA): TGTGCCAGTAGTCCCCCCGGGGGGCAGTCTTATAGCAATCAGCCCCAGCATTTT.

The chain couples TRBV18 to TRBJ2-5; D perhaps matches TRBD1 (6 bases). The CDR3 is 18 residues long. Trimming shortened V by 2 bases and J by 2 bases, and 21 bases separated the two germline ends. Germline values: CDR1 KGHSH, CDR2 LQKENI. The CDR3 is CASSPLIHRARGQETQYF. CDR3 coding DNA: TGTGCCAGCTCACCATTGATTCACAGGGCGAGGGGACAAGAGACCCAGTACTTC.

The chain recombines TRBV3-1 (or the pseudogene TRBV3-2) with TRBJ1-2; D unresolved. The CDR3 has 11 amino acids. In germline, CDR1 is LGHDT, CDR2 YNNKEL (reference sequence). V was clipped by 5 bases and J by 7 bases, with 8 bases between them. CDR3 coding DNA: TGTGCCAGCAGCGGGCGGGTTGGCTACACCTTC. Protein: CASSGRVGYTF.

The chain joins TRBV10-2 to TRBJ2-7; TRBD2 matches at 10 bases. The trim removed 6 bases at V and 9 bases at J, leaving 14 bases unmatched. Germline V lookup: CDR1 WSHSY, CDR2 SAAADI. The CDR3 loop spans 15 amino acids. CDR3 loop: CASRDSAGGLLGQYF. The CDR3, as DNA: TGCGCCAGCAGGGATTCAGCGGGAGGGCTACTCGGGCAGTACTTC.

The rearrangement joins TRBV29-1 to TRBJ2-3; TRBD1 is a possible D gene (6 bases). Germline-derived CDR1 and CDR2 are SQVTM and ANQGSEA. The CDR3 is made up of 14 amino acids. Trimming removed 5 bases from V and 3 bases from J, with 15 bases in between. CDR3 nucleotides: TGCAGCGTTAGGACAGAGGATGGAACAGATACGCAGTATTTT. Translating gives CSVRTEDGTDTQYF.

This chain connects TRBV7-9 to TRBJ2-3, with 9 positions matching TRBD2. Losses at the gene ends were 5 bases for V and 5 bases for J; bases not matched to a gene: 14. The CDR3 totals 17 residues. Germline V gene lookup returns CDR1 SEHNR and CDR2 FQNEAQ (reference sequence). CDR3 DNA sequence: TGTGCCAGCAGCAGTAGCGGGAGCGGGATCCGGGGAGATACGCAGTATTTT. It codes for CASSSSGSGIRGDTQYF.